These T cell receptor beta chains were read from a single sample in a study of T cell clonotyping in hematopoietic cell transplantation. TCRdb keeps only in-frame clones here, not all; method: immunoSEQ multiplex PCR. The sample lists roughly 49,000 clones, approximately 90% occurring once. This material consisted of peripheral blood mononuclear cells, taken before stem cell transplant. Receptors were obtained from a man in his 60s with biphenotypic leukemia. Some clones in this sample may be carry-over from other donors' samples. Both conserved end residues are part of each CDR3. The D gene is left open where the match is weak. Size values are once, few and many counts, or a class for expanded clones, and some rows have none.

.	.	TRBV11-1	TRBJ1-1	CASSFIRGTPNTEAFF	TGTGCCAGCAGCTTTATACGCGGGACACCTAACACTGAAGCTTTCTTT
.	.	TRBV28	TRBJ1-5	CASSIRHDNSNQPQHF	TGTGCCAGCAGTATCCGCCATGATAATAGCAATCAGCCCCAGCATTTT
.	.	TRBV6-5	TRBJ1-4	CASSPSTGGGEKLFF	TGTGCCAGCAGTCCCTCGACAGGAGGGGGAGAAAAACTGTTTTTT
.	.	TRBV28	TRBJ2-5	CASSYREYQETQYF	TGTGCCAGCAGTTACCGAGAATACCAAGAGACCCAGTACTTC
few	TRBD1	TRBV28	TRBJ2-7	CASSLFLTGVPYEQYF	TGTGCCAGCAGTTTATTCCTGACAGGGGTTCCCTACGAGCAGTACTTC
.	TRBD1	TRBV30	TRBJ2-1	CAWSRGYWTGENEQFF	TGTGCCTGGAGTAGGGGGTATTGGACAGGGGAAAATGAGCAGTTCTTC
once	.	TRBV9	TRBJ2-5	CASSVGARSGETQYF	TGTGCCAGCAGCGTAGGGGCCAGGTCGGGAGAGACCCAGTACTTC
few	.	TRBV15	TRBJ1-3	CATSRVGEANTIYF	TGTGCCACCAGCAGAGTGGGAGAGGCAAACACCATATATTTT
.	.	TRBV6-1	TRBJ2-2	CASDRSGELFF	TGTGCCAGCGATAGGTCCGGGGAGCTGTTTTTT
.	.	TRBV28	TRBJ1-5	CASNFRGLSQPQHF	TGTGCCAGCAACTTCAGAGGGTTAAGTCAGCCCCAGCATTTT
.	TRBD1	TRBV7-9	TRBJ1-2	CASSSLDREDGYTF	TGTGCCAGCAGCTCCTTGGACAGGGAGGATGGCTACACCTTC
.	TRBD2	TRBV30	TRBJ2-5	CACTGTSGRTQYF	TGTGCCTGTACCGGGACTAGCGGTAGGACCCAGTACTTC
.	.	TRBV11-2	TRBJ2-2	CASSLVLRPMGELFF	TGTGCCAGCAGCTTAGTTCTCCGGCCGATGGGGGAGCTGTTTTTT
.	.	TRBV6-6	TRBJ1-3	CASSYIGNTIYF	TGTGCCAGCAGTTACATAGGAAACACCATATATTTT
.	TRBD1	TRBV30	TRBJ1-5	CAWNRGGGQPQHF	TGTGCCTGGAACCGAGGGGGCGGACAGCCCCAGCATTTT
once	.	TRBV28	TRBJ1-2	CASTGLSQGSVIYGYTF	TGTGCCAGCACCGGCCTTTCACAGGGCTCCGTTATCTATGGCTACACCTTC
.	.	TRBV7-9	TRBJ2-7	CASTIDSSYEQYF	TGTGCCAGCACCATAGACAGCTCCTACGAGCAGTACTTC
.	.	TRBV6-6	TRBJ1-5	CASRGRGGGQPQHF	TGTGCCAGCAGGGGGCGGGGGGGTGGTCAGCCCCAGCATTTT
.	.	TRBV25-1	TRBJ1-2	CASSEFRTEAYYGYTF	TGTGCCAGCAGTGAATTTAGGACAGAGGCCTACTATGGCTACACCTTC
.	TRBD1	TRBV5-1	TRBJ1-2	CASSLATQGAGYTF	TGCGCCAGCAGCTTGGCGACACAGGGGGCTGGCTACACCTTC
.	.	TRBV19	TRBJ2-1	CASSITKVQQFF	TGTGCCAGTAGTATCACGAAAGTCCAACAGTTCTTC
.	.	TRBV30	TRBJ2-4	CAWTLGPGNIQYF	TGTGCCTGGACCCTCGGGCCGGGAAACATTCAGTACTTC
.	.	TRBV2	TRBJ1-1	CASSDNTDTEAFF	TGTGCCAGCAGTGATAACACGGACACTGAAGCTTTCTTT
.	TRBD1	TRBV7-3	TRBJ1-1	CASSPQGQGAEAFF	TGTGCCAGCAGCCCTCAAGGACAGGGGGCTGAAGCTTTCTTT
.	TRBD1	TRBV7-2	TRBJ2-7	CASSLGGQAIYEQYF	TGTGCCAGCAGCTTAGGGGGACAGGCGATCTACGAGCAGTACTTC
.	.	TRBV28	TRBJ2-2	CASWSSGLYSGELFF	TGTGCCAGCTGGTCCTCGGGACTGTATTCCGGGGAGCTGTTTTTT
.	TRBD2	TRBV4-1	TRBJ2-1	CASSTEGLAPNNEQFF	TGCGCCAGCAGCACCGAGGGACTAGCGCCCAACAATGAGCAGTTCTTC
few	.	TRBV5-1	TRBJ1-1	CASERDPENTEAFF	TGCGCCAGCGAAAGGGACCCCGAGAACACTGAAGCTTTCTTT
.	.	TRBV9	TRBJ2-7	CASSVGGGEQYF	TGTGCCAGCAGCGTAGGAGGCGGCGAGCAGTACTTC
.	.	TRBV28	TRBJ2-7	CATRDALAYEQYF	TGTGCCACCAGGGACGCACTCGCCTACGAGCAGTACTTC
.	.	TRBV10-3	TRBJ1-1	CAISERQNTEAFF	TGTGCCATCAGTGAGCGGCAGAACACTGAAGCTTTCTTT
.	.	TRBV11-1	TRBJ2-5	CASSFEETQYF	TGTGCCAGCAGCTTTGAAGAGACCCAGTACTTC
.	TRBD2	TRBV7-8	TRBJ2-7	CASSLRRLAGYEQYF	TGTGCCAGCAGCCTAAGGCGGCTAGCGGGTTACGAGCAGTACTTC
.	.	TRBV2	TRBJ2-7	CASARGYEQYF	TGTGCCAGCGCGAGAGGGTACGAGCAGTACTTC
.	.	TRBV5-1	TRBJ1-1	CASSLTAGDTEAFF	TGCGCCAGCAGCTTGACAGCAGGGGACACTGAAGCTTTCTTT
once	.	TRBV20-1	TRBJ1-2	CSATGLDGYTF	TGCAGTGCTACCGGACTTGATGGCTACACCTTC
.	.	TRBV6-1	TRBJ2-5	CASRLTGGGETQYF	TGTGCCAGCAGGCTGACAGGCGGCGGGGAGACCCAGTACTTC
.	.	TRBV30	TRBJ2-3	CAWSGLAMDTQYF	TGTGCCTGGAGTGGGTTAGCGATGGATACGCAGTATTTT
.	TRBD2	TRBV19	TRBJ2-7	CASSIQTSGRFEQYF	TGTGCCAGTAGTATCCAGACTAGCGGGAGGTTCGAGCAGTACTTC
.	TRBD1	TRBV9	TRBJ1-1	CASRGDREGTEAFF	TGTGCCAGCAGGGGGGACAGGGAGGGGACTGAAGCTTTCTTT
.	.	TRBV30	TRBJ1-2	CAWSVQGVSYGYTF	TGTGCCTGGAGTGTACAGGGCGTGAGCTATGGCTACACCTTC
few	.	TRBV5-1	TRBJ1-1	CASSLTENTEAFF	TGCGCCAGCAGCTTGACGGAGAACACTGAAGCTTTCTTT
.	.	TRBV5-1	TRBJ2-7	CASSLDDSDYEQYF	TGCGCCAGCAGCTTGGACGACAGTGACTACGAGCAGTACTTC
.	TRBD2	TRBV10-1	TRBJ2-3	CASAETSGLSTDTQYF	TGCGCCAGCGCCGAGACTAGCGGGCTTAGCACAGATACGCAGTATTTT
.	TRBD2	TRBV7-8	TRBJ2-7	CASSAGLAGAGYEQYF	TGTGCCAGCAGCGCGGGACTAGCGGGAGCTGGGTACGAGCAGTACTTC
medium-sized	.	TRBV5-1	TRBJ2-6	CASSSDISGANVLTF	TGCGCCAGCAGCTCTGACATCTCTGGGGCCAACGTCCTGACTTTC
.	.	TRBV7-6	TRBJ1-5	CASSSQGRDGIIQPQHF	TGTGCCAGCAGCTCACAGGGTCGGGATGGTATAATCCAGCCCCAGCATTTT
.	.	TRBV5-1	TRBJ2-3	CASSISTDTQYF	TGCGCCAGCAGTATTAGCACAGATACGCAGTATTTT